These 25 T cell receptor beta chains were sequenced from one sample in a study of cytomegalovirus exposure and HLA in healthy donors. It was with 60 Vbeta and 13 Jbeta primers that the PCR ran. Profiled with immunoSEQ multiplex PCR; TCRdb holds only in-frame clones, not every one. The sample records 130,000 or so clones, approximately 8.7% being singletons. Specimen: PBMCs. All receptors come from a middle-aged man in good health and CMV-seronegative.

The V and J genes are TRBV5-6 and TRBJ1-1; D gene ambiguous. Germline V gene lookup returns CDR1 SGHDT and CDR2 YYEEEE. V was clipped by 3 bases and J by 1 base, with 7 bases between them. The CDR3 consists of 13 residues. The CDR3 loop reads CASSSAGNTEAFF. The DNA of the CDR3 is TGTGCCAGCAGCTCTGCAGGGAACACTGAAGCTTTCTTT.

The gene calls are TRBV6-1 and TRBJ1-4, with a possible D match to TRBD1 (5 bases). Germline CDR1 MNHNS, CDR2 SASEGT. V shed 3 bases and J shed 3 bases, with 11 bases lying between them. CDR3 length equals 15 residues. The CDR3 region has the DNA TGTGCCAGCAGTGAGCTGGGGCTTGCTAATGAAAAACTGTTTTTT. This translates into CASSELGLANEKLFF.

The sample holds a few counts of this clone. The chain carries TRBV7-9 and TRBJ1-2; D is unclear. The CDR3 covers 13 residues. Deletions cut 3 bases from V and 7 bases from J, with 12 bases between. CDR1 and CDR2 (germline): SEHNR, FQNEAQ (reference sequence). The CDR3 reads CASSFWGGLGYTF. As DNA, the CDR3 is TGTGCCAGCAGCTTCTGGGGAGGGCTTGGCTACACCTTC.

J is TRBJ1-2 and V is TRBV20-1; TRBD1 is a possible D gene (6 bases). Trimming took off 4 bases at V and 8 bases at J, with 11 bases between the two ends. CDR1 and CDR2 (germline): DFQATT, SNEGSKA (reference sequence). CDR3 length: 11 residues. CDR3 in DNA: TGCAGTGCTACCAAAGGGGGAGGCTACACCTTC. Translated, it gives CSATKGGGYTF.

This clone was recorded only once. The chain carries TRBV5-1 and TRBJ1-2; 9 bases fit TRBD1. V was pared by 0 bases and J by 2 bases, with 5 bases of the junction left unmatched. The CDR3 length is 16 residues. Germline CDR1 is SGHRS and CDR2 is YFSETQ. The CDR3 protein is CASSLDGTGRNYGYTF. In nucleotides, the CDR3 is TGCGCCAGCAGCTTGGATGGGACAGGGAGAAACTATGGCTACACCTTC.

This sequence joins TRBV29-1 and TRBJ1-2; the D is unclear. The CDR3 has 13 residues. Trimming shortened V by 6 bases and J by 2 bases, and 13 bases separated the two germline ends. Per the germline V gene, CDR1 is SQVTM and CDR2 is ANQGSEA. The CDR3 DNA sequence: TGCAGCGTCCCGGGTCCCTACAACTATGGCTACACCTTC. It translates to CSVPGPYNYGYTF.

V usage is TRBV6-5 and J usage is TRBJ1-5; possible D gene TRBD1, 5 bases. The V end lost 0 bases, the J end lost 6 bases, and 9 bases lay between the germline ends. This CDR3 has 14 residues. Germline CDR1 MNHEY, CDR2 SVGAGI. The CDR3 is CASSYSGEGQPQHF. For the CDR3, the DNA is TGTGCCAGCAGTTACTCAGGGGAAGGTCAGCCCCAGCATTTT.

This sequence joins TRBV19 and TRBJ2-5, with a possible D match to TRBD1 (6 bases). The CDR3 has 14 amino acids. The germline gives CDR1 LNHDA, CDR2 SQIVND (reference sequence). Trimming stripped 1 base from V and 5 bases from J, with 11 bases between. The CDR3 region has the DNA TGTGCCAGTAGTATAGCCAGGGGCTGGGAGACCCAGTACTTC. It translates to CASSIARGWETQYF.

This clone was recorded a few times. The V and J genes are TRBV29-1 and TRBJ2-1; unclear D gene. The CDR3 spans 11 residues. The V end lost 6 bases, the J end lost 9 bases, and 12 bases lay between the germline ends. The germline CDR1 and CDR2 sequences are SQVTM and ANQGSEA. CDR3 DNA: TGCAGCGTAGCCCCGATTGGTGAGCAGTTCTTC. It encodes CSVAPIGEQFF.

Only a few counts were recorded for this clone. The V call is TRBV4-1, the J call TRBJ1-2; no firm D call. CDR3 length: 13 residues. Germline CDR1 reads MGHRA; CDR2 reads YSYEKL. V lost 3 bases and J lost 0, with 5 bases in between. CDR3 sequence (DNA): TGCGCCAGCAGCCAGGCTCCTAACTATGGCTACACCTTC. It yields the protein CASSQAPNYGYTF.

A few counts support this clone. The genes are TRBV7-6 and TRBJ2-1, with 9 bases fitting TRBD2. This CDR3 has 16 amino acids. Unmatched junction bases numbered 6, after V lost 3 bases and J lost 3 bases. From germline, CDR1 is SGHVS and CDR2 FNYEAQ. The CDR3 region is CASSFSLAGLYNEQFF. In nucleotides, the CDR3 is TGTGCCAGCAGCTTCTCCCTAGCGGGGCTCTACAATGAGCAGTTCTTC.

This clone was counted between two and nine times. The DNA of the CDR3 is TGTGCCAGCAGCCGGAGGACTAGCACAGATACGCAGTATTTT. Its protein product is CASSRRTSTDTQYF. V gene TRBV19 combines with J gene TRBJ2-3, with D possibly being TRBD2 (5 bases). CDR3 size: 14 residues. Looked up from germline, CDR1 is LNHDA and CDR2 is SQIVND (reference sequence). Trimming left V 9 bases short and J 0 bases short, with 13 bases between.

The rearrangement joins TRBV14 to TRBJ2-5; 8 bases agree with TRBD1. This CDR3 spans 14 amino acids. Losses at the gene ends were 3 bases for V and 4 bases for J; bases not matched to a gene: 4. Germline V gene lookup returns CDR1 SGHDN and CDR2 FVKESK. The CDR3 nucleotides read TGTGCCAGCAGCCAGGACAGGGTGCGAGAGACCCAGTACTTC. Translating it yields CASSQDRVRETQYF. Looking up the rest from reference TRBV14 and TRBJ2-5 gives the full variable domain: EAGVTQFPSHSVIEKGQTVTLRCDPISGHDNLYWYRRVMGKEIKFLLHFVKESKQDESGMPNNRFLAERTGGTYSTLKVQPAELEDSGVYFCASSQDRVRETQYFGPGTRLLVL.

The CDR3 region is CASSAAGTGYNEKLFF. The CDR3 nucleotides read TGTGCCAGCAGTGCGGCCGGGACAGGGTATAATGAAAAACTGTTTTTT. The rearrangement links TRBV2 to TRBJ1-4; 9 bases match TRBD1. The ends lost 4 bases at V and 4 bases at J; junction bases unmatched: 7. CDR1 and CDR2 (germline): SNHLY, FYNNEI. The CDR3 length is 16 residues.

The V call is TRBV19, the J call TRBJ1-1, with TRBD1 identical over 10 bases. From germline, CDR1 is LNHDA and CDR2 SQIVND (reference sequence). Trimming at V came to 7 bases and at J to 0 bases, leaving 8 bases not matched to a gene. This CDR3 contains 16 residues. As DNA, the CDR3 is TGTGCCAGTATCTCCGCGACAGGGGGCTTGAACACTGAAGCTTTCTTT. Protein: CASISATGGLNTEAFF.

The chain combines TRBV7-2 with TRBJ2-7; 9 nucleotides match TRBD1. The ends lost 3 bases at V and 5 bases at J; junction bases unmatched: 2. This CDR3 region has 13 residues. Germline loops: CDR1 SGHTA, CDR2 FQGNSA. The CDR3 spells CASSFGQGNEQYF. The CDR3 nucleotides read TGTGCCAGCAGCTTTGGACAGGGGAACGAGCAGTACTTC.

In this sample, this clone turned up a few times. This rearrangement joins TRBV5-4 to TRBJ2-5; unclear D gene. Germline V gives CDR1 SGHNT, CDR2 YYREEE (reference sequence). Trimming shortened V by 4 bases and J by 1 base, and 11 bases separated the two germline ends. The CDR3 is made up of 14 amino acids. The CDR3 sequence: CASSRAGSQETQYF. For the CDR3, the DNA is TGTGCCAGCAGCCGCGCCGGGTCCCAAGAGACCCAGTACTTC. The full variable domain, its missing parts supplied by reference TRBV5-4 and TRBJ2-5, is ETGVTQSPTHLIKTRGQQVTLRCSSQSGHNTVSWYQQALGQGPQFIFQYYREEENGRGNFPPRFSGLQFPNYSSELNVNALELDDSALYLCASSRAGSQETQYFGPGTRLLVL.

The CDR3 nucleotides are TGTGCCAGCAGTGAATTCGGGGGGGCGCGGGTCACTGAAGCTTTCTTT. Amino acid sequence: CASSEFGGARVTEAFF. The rearrangement joins TRBV25-1 to TRBJ1-1; D may be TRBD1 (6 bases). The V gene lost 1 base and the J gene lost 4 bases, with 16 bases spanning the gap. This CDR3 contains 16 residues. CDR1 is MGHDK, CDR2 SYGVNS, per germline.

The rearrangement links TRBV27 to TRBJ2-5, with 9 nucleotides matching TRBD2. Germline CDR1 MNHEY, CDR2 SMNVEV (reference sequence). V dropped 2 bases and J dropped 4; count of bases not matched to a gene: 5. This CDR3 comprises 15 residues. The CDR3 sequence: CASSLVAGGRETQYF. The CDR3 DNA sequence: TGTGCCAGCAGTTTAGTCGCGGGGGGGCGAGAGACCCAGTACTTC.

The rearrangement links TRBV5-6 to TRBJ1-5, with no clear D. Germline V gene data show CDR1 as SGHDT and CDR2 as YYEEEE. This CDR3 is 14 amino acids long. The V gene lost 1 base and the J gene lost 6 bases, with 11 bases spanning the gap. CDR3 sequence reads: CASSLREAGQPQHF. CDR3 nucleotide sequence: TGTGCCAGCAGCTTGAGAGAGGCGGGTCAGCCCCAGCATTTT.

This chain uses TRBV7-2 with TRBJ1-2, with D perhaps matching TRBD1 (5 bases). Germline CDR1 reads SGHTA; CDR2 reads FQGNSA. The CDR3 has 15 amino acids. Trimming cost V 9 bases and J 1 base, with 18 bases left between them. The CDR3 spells CASGPGISGNYGYTF. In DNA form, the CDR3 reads TGTGCCAGTGGCCCAGGGATATCGGGTAACTATGGCTACACCTTC.

The CDR3 reads CASSLFRTGELFF. For the CDR3, the DNA is TGTGCCAGCAGCTTATTCCGGACCGGGGAGCTGTTTTTT. This chain connects TRBV7-9 to TRBJ2-2, with D uncertain. V was shortened by 2 bases and J by 5 bases, with 6 bases between the two germline ends. CDR3 length equals 13 residues. Germline V gene lookup returns CDR1 SEHNR and CDR2 FQNEAQ (reference sequence). The variable domain in full, completed from reference TRBV7-9 and TRBJ2-2, reads DTGVSQNPRHKITKRGQNVTFRCDPISEHNRLYWYRQTLGQGPEFLTYFQNEAQLEKSRLLSDRFSAERPKGSFSTLEIQRTEQGDSAMYLCASSLFRTGELFFGEGSRLTVL.

The DNA of the CDR3 is TGTGCCACCAGTCTCCCAGGGGTCGGAAACACCATATATTTT. Encoded protein: CATSLPGVGNTIYF. V is TRBV15 and J is TRBJ1-3; D possibly corresponds to TRBD1 (6 bases). The CDR3 runs 14 residues. Germline V gene data show CDR1 as LNHNV and CDR2 as YYDKDF (reference sequence). The V and J ends lost 6 bases and 4 bases respectively, with 13 bases between them.

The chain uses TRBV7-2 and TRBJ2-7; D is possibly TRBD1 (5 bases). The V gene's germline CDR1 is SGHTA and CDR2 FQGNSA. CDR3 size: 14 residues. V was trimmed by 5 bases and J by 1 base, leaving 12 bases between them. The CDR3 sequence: CASSPGGASYEQYF. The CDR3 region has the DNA TGTGCCAGCAGCCCTGGTGGGGCTTCCTACGAGCAGTACTTC.

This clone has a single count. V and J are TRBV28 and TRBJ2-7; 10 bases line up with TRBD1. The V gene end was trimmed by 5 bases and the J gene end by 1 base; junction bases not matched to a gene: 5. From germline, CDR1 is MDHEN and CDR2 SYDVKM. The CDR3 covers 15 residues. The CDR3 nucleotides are TGTGCCAGCAGTAGACCGGGACAGGGGTCCTACGAGCAGTACTTC. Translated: CASSRPGQGSYEQYF.